A few counts support the clone carrying this T cell receptor beta chain. Its antigen is undetermined. The data were taken from a study of beta chain features in type 1 diabetes. Study findings and constraints: TCRB CDR3s from Type 1 diabetes patients were moderately but significantly shorter in all four CD4+ subsets.

V trimming: 3 bases; J trimming: 4 bases; junction bases outside the gene matches: 3. The CDR3 length is 14 residues. The V gene's germline CDR1 is PRHDT and CDR2 FYEKMQ (reference sequence). The sequenced template was cDNA made from the entire isolated RNA. Measured with immunoSEQ multiplex PCR; TCRdb has only the in-frame clones, and not every one. The sample has 550,000 to 850,000 clones, over 10% seen once. The sequence was obtained from a man younger than 35 with type 1 diabetes. V and J are TRBV13 and TRBJ1-5; 7 bases are shared with TRBD1. Sequencing input: naive CD4+ T cells from blood. CDR3 nucleotides: TGTGCCAGCAGCTTTGGACAGGCTAATCAGCCCCAGCATTTT. Its protein product is CASSFGQANQPQHF.